This TCR beta chain was obtained from a study of T cell repertoires in cytomegalovirus infection. Study-level information: Public signatures in TCR beta pointed to CMV infection and matching HLA type.

Study observations and caveats: Accumulated public TCR beta family frequency recognized individuals carrying CMV together with the relevant HLA.

Trimming cost V 1 base and J 7 bases; bases outside gene matches: 15. From germline, CDR1 is SGHNT and CDR2 YYREEE (reference sequence). The length of the CDR3 is 18 residues. In TCRdb, the reads were re-called with MiXCR into one record per CDR3 protein. This sample has about 740,000 distinct CDR3 sequences, with 35% found just once. Only one count was recorded for this clonotype. What it binds is not known. The J gene is TRBJ2-1, the V gene TRBV5-4; 9 bases agree with TRBD1. Sequencing used PBMCs. The TCR comes from a human donor in good health (CMV status not recorded). Some clones in this sample may be carry-over from other donors' samples. CDR3 bases: TGTGCCAGCAGCTTGACCGGGACAGGGAATGGGGAGTATAATGAGCAGTTCTTC. It encodes CASSLTGTGNGEYNEQFF.